A single sample is the source of the 19 T cell receptor beta chains below, sequenced in a study of blood T cell repertoires in COVID-19. TCRdb keeps only in-frame clones here, not all; method: immunoSEQ multiplex PCR. The sample gives almost 50,000 clones, more than 65% of which show up once; around 10% is in the top ten. Sequencing was done on a sample of peripheral blood. All receptors come from a woman in her seventies with acute or convalescent COVID-19.

This clone has ten or more counts. V usage is TRBV6-2 or TRBV6-3 and J usage is TRBJ2-7, with 10 positions matching TRBD1. CDR1 is MNHEY and CDR2 is SVGEGT in the germline V gene. With 5 bases clipped from V and 0 bases from J, the junction kept 4 bases outside the gene matches. The CDR3 length is 15 residues. CDR3 DNA sequence: TGTGCCAGCAGTACGGACAGGGGGTTCTCCTACGAGCAGTACTTC. Amino acid sequence: CASSTDRGFSYEQYF.

Only a few counts were recorded for this clone. V gene TRBV7-2 combines with J gene TRBJ2-1; 8 bases are shared with TRBD2. From germline, CDR1 is SGHTA and CDR2 FQGNSA. The CDR3 has 15 residues. With 5 bases clipped from V and 4 bases from J, the junction kept 7 bases outside the gene matches. CDR3: CASSQSSGGYNEQFF. CDR3 DNA sequence: TGTGCCAGCAGCCAATCCAGCGGGGGTTACAATGAGCAGTTCTTC.

This chain joins TRBV7-6 and TRBJ2-3, with D tentatively TRBD1 (5 bases). The V end was cut by 0 bases, the J end by 0 bases, with 16 bases between. Germline values: CDR1 SGHVS, CDR2 FNYEAQ. The CDR3 spans 18 residues. In nucleotides, the CDR3 is TGTGCCAGCAGCTTAGCGTGGTCAGGGCCTTTTAGCACAGATACGCAGTATTTT. It specifies CASSLAWSGPFSTDTQYF.

The chain employs TRBV5-1 and TRBJ2-7; 11 bases agree with TRBD2. The length of the CDR3 is 16 residues. V was pared by 0 bases and J by 5 bases, with 7 bases of the junction left unmatched. Germline CDR1 and CDR2: SGHRS and YFSETQ. The CDR3 DNA reads as TGCGCCAGCAGCTTGGAAGGGACTAGCGGTTTAAACGAGCAGTACTTC. Protein: CASSLEGTSGLNEQYF.

V gene TRBV7-2 combines with J gene TRBJ2-1; 11 nucleotides agree with TRBD2. CDR3 size: 14 residues. V trimming: 5 bases; J trimming: 8 bases; junction bases outside the gene matches: 5. Germline assignment: CDR1 SGHTA and CDR2 FQGNSA. In DNA form, the CDR3 reads TGTGCCAGCAGCCCCGGGACTAGCGGCTATGAGCAGTTCTTC. Translation: CASSPGTSGYEQFF.

This clone turned up a few times. The J gene is TRBJ2-7, the V gene TRBV7-2, with TRBD2 matching over 10 bases. The CDR3 spans 12 residues. CDR1 is SGHTA and CDR2 is FQGNSA in the germline V gene. V gave up 8 bases and J gave up 6 bases; unmatched junction bases: 4. The CDR3 spells CASSQREGEQYF. The CDR3 DNA sequence: TGTGCCAGCTCACAGCGGGAGGGCGAGCAGTACTTC.

This clone was picked up many times. The rearrangement uses TRBV28 and TRBJ2-2; 15 bases align to TRBD2. The V gene end was trimmed by 0 bases and the J gene end by 6 bases; junction bases not matched to a gene: 2. CDR3 length: 17 amino acids. Germline-derived CDR1 and CDR2 are MDHEN and SYDVKM. CDR3 in DNA: TGTGCCAGCAGTTTATGGGGACTAGCGGGAGGTCCCGGGGAGCTGTTTTTT. It translates to CASSLWGLAGGPGELFF. The entire variable domain, with the rest obtained from reference TRBV28 and TRBJ2-2, is as follows: DVKVTQSSRYLVKRTGEKVFLECVQDMDHENMFWYRQDPGLGLRLIYFSYDVKMKEKGDIPEGYSVSREKKERFSLILESASTNQTSMYLCASSLWGLAGGPGELFFGEGSRLTVL.

This clone was observed a few times. The V call is TRBV3-1 (or the pseudogene TRBV3-2), the J call TRBJ1-4; no clear D gene. This CDR3 is built from 12 residues. Trimming removed 2 bases at V and 5 bases at J, with 3 bases between. Germline V gene data show CDR1 as LGHDT and CDR2 as YNNKEL (reference sequence). The chain's CDR3 is CASSQLNEKLFF. CDR3 nucleotides: TGTGCCAGCAGCCAACTGAATGAAAAACTGTTTTTT.

This chain uses TRBV7-9 with TRBJ2-7, with TRBD1 matching 7 bases. Germline V gene lookup returns CDR1 SEHNR and CDR2 FQNEAQ (reference sequence). Trimming cost V 5 bases and J 6 bases; bases outside gene matches: 10. CDR3 length equals 14 residues. The CDR3 DNA follows: TGTGCCAGCAGCATTTCGACAGGGTGGGGCGAGCAGTACTTC. Protein sequence: CASSISTGWGEQYF.

V and J are TRBV15 and TRBJ1-2; D remains unclear. Germline V gene sequence: CDR1 LNHNV, CDR2 YYDKDF (reference sequence). V dropped 6 bases and J dropped 4 bases, with 12 bases sitting between them. This CDR3 region has 13 residues. CDR3 amino acids: CATSERPAYGYTF. The CDR3 DNA reads TGTGCCACCAGTGAGAGGCCCGCCTATGGCTACACCTTC.

The chain carries TRBV4-2 and TRBJ1-2; 10 bases align to TRBD1. This CDR3 spans 15 amino acids. The J segment lost 8 bases and the V segment lost 2 bases, leaving 8 bases of the junction unmatched. Germline CDR1 and CDR2: LGHNA and YNFKEQ. The CDR3 nucleotides read TGTGCCAGCAGCCAACCCCCCGGACAGGGGGTGGGCTACACCTTC. It codes for CASSQPPGQGVGYTF.

This sequence joins TRBV5-4 and TRBJ2-1; D gene uncertain. Germline-derived CDR1 and CDR2 are SGHNT and YYREEE (reference sequence). The V and J ends lost 4 bases and 0 bases respectively, with 11 bases between them. The CDR3 spans 15 residues. CDR3 in DNA: TGTGCCAGCAGCCGAAGTATTAGCTCCTACAATGAGCAGTTCTTC. Its protein product is CASSRSISSYNEQFF.

This clone appeared a single time. Other DNA sequences in the same sample also yield this CDR3. The chain combines TRBV6-5 with TRBJ1-3; no firm D call. Trimming stripped 4 bases from V and 0 bases from J, with 7 bases between. Germline values: CDR1 MNHEY, CDR2 SVGAGI. The CDR3 spans 14 residues. In DNA, the CDR3 is TGTGCCAGCAGTTCAGTAAGCTCTGGAAACACCATATATTTT. Amino acids: CASSSVSSGNTIYF.

V gene TRBV5-1 combines with J gene TRBJ2-1, with TRBD1 identical over 10 bases. V lost 4 bases to trimming and J lost 8 bases; unmatched junction nucleotides: 12. Germline CDR1 is SGHRS and CDR2 is YFSETQ. The CDR3 has 16 amino acids. CDR3 DNA sequence: TGCGCCAGCAGCCCAATCCGGGACAGGGGTAGCCATGAGCAGTTCTTC. It yields the protein CASSPIRDRGSHEQFF. Variable domain in full (rest from reference TRBV5-1 and TRBJ2-1): KAGVTQTPRYLIKTRGQQVTLSCSPISGHRSVSWYQQTPGQGLQFLFEYFSETQRNKGNFPGRFSGRQFSNSRSEMNVSTLELGDSALYLCASSPIRDRGSHEQFFGPGTRLTVL.

The V and J genes are TRBV6-4 and TRBJ2-3; 9 bases are shared with TRBD2. The CDR3 runs 13 residues. Per the germline V gene, CDR1 is MRHNA and CDR2 is SNTAGT. J was trimmed by 14 bases and V by 3 bases; bases with no gene match: 9. In nucleotides, the CDR3 is TGTGCCAGCAGTGAAAACACCGGGACTAGCAGGTATTTT. Its translation is CASSENTGTSRYF.

V gene TRBV5-4 combines with J gene TRBJ2-3; 8 bases fit TRBD2. Germline V gives CDR1 SGHNT, CDR2 YYREEE (reference sequence). The junction had 5 bases not matched to a gene; V was cut back by 6 bases and J by 2 bases. There are 14 residues in the CDR3. DNA of the CDR3: TGTGCCAGCAACACTAGCGGAACCACAGATACGCAGTATTTT. It encodes CASNTSGTTDTQYF.

This sequence joins TRBV28 and TRBJ2-1; no reliable D call. V was shortened by 6 bases and J by 4 bases, with 10 bases between the two germline ends. The CDR3 contains 13 residues. Per germline, CDR1 MDHEN and CDR2 SYDVKM. In nucleotides, the CDR3 is TGTGCCAGCAGGAGAAAGCATTACAATGAGCAGTTCTTC. Its protein product is CASRRKHYNEQFF.

This chain connects TRBV19 to TRBJ1-2, with D maybe TRBD1 (6 bases). There are 12 residues in the CDR3. From germline, CDR1 is LNHDA and CDR2 SQIVND (reference sequence). Deletions cut 7 bases from V and 7 bases from J, with 13 bases between. The CDR3 reads CASKQQGGGYTF. CDR3 DNA sequence: TGTGCCAGTAAGCAACAGGGTGGTGGCTACACCTTC.

This clone was seen only a few times. The chain has TRBV29-1 and TRBJ2-1; TRBD2 aligns across 11 bases. V shed 3 bases and J 15 bases; nucleotides not matched to a gene: 7. This CDR3 comprises 12 residues. Germline V gives CDR1 SQVTM, CDR2 ANQGSEA. Here the CDR3 reads CSVENLAGGLFF. In DNA, the CDR3 is TGCAGCGTTGAGAATCTAGCGGGAGGACTGTTCTTC.